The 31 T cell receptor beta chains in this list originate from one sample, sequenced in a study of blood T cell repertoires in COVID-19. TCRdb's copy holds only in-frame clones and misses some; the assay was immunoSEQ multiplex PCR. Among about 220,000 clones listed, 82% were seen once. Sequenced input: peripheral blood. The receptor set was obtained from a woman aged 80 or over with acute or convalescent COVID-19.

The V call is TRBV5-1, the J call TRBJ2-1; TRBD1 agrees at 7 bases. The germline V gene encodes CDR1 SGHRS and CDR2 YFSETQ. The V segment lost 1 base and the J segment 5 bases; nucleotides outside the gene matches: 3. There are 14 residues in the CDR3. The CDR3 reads CASSLQTGNNEQFF. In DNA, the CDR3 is TGCGCCAGCAGCTTGCAGACAGGGAACAATGAGCAGTTCTTC.

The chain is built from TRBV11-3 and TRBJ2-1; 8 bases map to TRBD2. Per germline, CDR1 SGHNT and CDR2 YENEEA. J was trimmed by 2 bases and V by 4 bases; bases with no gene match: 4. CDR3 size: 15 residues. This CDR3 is CASSSSGGPYNEQFF. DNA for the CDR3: TGTGCCAGCAGCTCAAGCGGGGGTCCCTACAATGAGCAGTTCTTC.

CDR3 nucleotides: TGTGCCAGCTCACCACCAGGGGCTCGGGAGCAGTACTTC. Its translation: CASSPPGAREQYF. The chain carries TRBV18 and TRBJ2-7; a weak D match, TRBD1 (5 bases). Trimming left V 0 bases short and J 7 bases short, with 10 bases between. Germline V gene data show CDR1 as KGHSH and CDR2 as LQKENI. The CDR3 covers 13 residues.

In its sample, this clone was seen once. The CDR3 region has the DNA TGTGCCAGCAGCGTAGAACAGGGGGTGAACACTGAAGCTTTCTTT. This encodes CASSVEQGVNTEAFF. The chain employs TRBV9 and TRBJ1-1, with TRBD1 matching over 8 bases. CDR3 length: 15 residues. Germline CDR1 is SGDLS and CDR2 is YYNGEE. V shed 0 bases and J 0 bases; nucleotides not matched to a gene: 1.

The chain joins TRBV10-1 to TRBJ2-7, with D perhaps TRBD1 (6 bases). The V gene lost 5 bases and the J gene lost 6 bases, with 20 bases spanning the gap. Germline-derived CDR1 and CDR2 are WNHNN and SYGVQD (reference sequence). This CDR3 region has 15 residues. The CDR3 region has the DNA TGCGCCAGCAGTCCCGTAACAGGGATGCTGGGCGAGCAGTACTTC. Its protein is CASSPVTGMLGEQYF.

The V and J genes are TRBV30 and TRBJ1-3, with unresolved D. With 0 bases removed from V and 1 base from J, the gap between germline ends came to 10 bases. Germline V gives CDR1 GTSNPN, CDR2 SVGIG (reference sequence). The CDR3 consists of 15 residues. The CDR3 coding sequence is TGTGCCTGGAGTGTAAGAGGTCTTTCTGGAAACACCATATATTTT. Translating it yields CAWSVRGLSGNTIYF.

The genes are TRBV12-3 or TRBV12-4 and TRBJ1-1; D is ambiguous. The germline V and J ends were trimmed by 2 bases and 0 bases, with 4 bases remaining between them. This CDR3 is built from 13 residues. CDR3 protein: CASSLLLNTEAFF. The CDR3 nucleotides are TGTGCCAGCAGTTTACTGTTGAACACTGAAGCTTTCTTT.

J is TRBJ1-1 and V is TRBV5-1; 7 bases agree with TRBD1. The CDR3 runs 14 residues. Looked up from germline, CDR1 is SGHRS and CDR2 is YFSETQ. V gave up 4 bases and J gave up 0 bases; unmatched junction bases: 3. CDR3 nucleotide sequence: TGCGCCAGCAGCATGGACAGGCTGAACACTGAAGCTTTCTTT. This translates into CASSMDRLNTEAFF.

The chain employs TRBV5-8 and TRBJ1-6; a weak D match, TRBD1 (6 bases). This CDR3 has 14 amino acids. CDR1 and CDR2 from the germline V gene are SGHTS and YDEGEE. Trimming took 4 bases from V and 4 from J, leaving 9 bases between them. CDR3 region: CASSRGQYNSPLHF. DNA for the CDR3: TGTGCCAGCAGCCGAGGACAGTATAATTCACCCCTCCACTTT.

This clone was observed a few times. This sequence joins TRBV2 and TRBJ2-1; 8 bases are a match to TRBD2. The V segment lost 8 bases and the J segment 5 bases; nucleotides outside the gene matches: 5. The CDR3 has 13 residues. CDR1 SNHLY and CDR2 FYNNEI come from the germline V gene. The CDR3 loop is CASAGGGNNEQFF. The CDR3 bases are TGTGCCAGCGCGGGCGGGGGGAACAATGAGCAGTTCTTC.

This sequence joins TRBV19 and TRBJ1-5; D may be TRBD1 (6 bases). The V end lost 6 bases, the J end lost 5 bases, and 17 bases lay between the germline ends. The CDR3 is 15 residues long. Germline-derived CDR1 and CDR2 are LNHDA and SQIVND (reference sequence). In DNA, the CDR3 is TGTGCCAGTAGCCCAGACAGGACATTTTATCAGCCCCAGCATTTT. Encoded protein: CASSPDRTFYQPQHF.

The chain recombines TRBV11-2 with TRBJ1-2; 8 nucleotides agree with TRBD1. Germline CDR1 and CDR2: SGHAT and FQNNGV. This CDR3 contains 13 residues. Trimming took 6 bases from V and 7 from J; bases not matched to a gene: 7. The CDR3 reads CASRRTGSGGYTF. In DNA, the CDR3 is TGTGCCAGCAGAAGGACAGGGAGTGGTGGCTACACCTTC.

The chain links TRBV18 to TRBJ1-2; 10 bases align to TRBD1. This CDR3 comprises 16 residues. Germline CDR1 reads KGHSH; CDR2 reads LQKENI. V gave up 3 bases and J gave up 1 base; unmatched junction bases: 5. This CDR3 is CASSPDRGPDNYGYTF. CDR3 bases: TGTGCCAGCTCACCCGACAGGGGGCCCGATAACTATGGCTACACCTTC.

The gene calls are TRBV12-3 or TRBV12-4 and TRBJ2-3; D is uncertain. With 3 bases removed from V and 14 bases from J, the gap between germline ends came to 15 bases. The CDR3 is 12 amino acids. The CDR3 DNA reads TGTGCCAGCAGTTTTTGGTCGACACCAGGGTATTTT. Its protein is CASSFWSTPGYF.

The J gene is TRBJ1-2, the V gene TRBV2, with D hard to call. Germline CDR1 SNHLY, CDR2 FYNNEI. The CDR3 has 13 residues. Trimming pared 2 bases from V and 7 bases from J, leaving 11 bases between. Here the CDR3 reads CASSETTVGGYTF. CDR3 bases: TGTGCCAGCAGTGAAACCACAGTAGGTGGCTACACCTTC.

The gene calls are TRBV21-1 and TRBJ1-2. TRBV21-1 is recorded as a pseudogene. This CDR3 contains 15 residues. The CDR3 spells CASSKDGEKNYGYTF. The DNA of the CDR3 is TGTGCCAGCAGCAAAGACGGGGAAAAGAACTATGGCTACACCTTC.

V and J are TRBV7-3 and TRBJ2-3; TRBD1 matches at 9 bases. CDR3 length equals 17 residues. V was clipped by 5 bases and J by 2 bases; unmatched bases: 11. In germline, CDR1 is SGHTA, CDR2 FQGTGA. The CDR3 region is CASSPHSGTGYTDTQYF. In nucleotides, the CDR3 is TGTGCCAGCAGCCCACATTCCGGGACAGGGTACACAGATACGCAGTATTTT.

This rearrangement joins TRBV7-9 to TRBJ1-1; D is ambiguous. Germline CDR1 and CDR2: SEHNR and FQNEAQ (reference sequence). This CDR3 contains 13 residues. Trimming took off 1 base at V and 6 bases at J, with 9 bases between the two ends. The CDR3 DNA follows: TGTGCCAGCAGCTTAGATGTGGTAGCTGAAGCTTTCTTT. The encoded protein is CASSLDVVAEAFF.

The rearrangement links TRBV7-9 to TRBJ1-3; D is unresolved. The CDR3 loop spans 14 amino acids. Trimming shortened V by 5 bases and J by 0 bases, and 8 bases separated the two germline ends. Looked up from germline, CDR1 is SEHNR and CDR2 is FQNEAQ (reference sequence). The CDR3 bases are TGTGCCAGCAGCCCAGATGTCTCTGGAAACACCATATATTTT. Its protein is CASSPDVSGNTIYF.

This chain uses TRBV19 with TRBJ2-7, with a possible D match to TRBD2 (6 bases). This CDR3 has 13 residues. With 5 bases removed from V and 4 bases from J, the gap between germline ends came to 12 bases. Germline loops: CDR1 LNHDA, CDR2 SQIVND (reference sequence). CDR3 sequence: CASSQGLVYEQYF. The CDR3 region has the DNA TGTGCCAGTAGTCAGGGACTGGTATACGAGCAGTACTTC.

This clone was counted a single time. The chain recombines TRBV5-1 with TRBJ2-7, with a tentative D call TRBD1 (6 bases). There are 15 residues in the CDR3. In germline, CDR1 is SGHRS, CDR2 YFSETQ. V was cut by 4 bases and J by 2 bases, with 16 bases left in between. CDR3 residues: CASSPNGAGAYEQYF. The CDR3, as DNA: TGCGCCAGCAGCCCAAACGGTGCAGGGGCCTACGAGCAGTACTTC.

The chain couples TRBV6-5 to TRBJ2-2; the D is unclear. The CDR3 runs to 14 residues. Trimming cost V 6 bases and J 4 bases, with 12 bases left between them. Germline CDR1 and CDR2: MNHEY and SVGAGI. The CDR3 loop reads CASSGLGVTGELFF. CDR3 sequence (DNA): TGTGCCAGCAGCGGTTTAGGAGTCACCGGGGAGCTGTTTTTT.

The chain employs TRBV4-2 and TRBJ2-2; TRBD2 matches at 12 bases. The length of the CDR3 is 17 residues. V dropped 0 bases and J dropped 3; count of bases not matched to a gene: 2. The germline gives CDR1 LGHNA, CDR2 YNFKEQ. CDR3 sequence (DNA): TGTGCCAGCAGCCAAGATAGGACTAGCGGGGACACCGGGGAGCTGTTTTTT. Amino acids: CASSQDRTSGDTGELFF.

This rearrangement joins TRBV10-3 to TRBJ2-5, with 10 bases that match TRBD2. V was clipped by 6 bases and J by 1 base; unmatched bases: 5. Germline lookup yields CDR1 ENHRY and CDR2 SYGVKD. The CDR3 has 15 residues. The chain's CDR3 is CAISGLAGGQETQYF. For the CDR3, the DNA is TGTGCCATCAGCGGATTAGCGGGGGGCCAAGAGACCCAGTACTTC.

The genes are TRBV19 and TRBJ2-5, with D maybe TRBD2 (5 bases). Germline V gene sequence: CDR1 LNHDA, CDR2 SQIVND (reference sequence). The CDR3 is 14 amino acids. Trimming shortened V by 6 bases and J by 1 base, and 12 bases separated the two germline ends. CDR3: CASRPLGVQETQYF. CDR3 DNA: TGTGCCAGTAGACCTCTGGGAGTCCAAGAGACCCAGTACTTC.

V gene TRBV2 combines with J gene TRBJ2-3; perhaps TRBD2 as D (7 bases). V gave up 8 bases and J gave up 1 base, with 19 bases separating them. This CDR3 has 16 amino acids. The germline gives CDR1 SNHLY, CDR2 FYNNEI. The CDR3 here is CASRGGGRWGTDTQYF. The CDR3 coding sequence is TGTGCCAGCCGCGGCGGGGGCCGCTGGGGCACAGATACGCAGTATTTT.

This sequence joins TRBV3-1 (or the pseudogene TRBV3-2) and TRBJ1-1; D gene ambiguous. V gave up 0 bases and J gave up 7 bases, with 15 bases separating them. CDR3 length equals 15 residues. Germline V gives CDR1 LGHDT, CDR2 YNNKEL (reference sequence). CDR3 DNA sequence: TGTGCCAGCAGCCAAGAAAGGCAGGCCGACGGTGAAGCTTTCTTT. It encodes CASSQERQADGEAFF.

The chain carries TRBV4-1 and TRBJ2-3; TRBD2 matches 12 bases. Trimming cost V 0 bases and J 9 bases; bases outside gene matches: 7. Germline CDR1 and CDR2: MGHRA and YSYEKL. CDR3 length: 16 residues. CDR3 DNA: TGCGCCAGCAGCCAAGAAAGGACTAGCGGGGCCCTAACGCAGTATTTT. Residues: CASSQERTSGALTQYF.

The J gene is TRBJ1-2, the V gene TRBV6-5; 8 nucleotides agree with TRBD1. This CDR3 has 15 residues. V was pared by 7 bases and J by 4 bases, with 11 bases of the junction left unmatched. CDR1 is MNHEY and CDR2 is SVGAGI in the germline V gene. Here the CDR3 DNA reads TGTGCCAGCAAGCGCTCGACAGGGGAGGCCTATGGCTACACCTTC. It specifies CASKRSTGEAYGYTF.

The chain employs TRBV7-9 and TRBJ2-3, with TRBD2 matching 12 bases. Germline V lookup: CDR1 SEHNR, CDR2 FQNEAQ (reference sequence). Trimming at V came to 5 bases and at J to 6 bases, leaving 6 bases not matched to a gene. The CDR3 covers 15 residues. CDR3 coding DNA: TGTGCCAGCAGCCAACTAGCGGGGGGTGGCGATACGCAGTATTTT. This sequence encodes CASSQLAGGGDTQYF. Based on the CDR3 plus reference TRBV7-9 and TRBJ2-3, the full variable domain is DTGVSQNPRHKITKRGQNVTFRCDPISEHNRLYWYRQTLGQGPEFLTYFQNEAQLEKSRLLSDRFSAERPKGSFSTLEIQRTEQGDSAMYLCASSQLAGGGDTQYFGPGTRLTVL.

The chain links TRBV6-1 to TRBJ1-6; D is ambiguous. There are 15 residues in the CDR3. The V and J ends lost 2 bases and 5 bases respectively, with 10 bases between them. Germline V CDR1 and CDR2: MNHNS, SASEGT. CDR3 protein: CASSESGQHNSPLHF. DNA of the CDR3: TGTGCCAGCAGTGAATCGGGTCAACATAATTCACCCCTCCACTTT.